The rows below give T cell receptor beta chains drawn from one sample of a study of regulatory T cells in long-lasting Graves disease. TCRdb reprocessed the multiplex PCR reads via MiXCR and lists one record per CDR3 protein. The sample has 650,000 to 850,000 distinct CDR3 sequences; around 30% are singletons. Sequenced here: peripheral blood mononuclear cells (PBMCs), sampled when the disease was refractory, from a patient treated with antithyroid drugs. These receptors were collected from a female donor with Graves disease. CDR3s include the opening cysteine and the closing phenylalanine or tryptophan.

v_gene	j_gene	CDR3aa
TRBV28	TRBJ1-2	CASSLIGTLYGYTF
TRBV29-1	TRBJ1-1	CSVPDPGAMNTEAFF
TRBV29-1	TRBJ2-2	CSVVFLSGTNTGELFF
TRBV6-1	TRBJ2-7	CASSPTGRYEQYF
TRBV6-4	TRBJ1-5	CASSSGPTNQPQHF
TRBV19	TRBJ1-3	CASSVRRNTIYF
TRBV20-1	TRBJ2-2	CSARDKMKGGTGELFF
TRBV6-1	TRBJ1-6	CASRFTRQGYSPLHF
TRBV20-1	TRBJ1-5	CSATYPNSVLNQPQHF
TRBV10-3	TRBJ1-2	CAISTGTANYGYTF
TRBV7-9	TRBJ2-5	CASSFRTSLPGETQYF
TRBV6-1	TRBJ1-1	CASSPARGNTEAFF
TRBV20-1	TRBJ2-4	CSAPGLGVNIQYF
TRBV6-2/TRBV6-3	TRBJ1-2	CASSLRGQGGYGYTF
TRBV5-1	TRBJ2-4	CASSLEETGKNIQYF
TRBV13	TRBJ1-1	CASSLGGESEAFF
TRBV29-1	TRBJ1-2	CSVGEPTGSGYTF